Described below is a single T cell receptor beta chain sequence and its context. How the authors handled the data: Estimates of nucleated cell counts were drawn from the amplification of reference gene primers. Sequencing used immunoSEQ multiplex PCR; TCRdb keeps in-frame clones, though not all of them. V, J and clone size are taken as reported in that table, and D and trimming were inferred from the DNA itself. The sample includes hundreds of thousands of clones, more than 70% of them seen just once. This entry belongs to a study of blood T cell repertoires in COVID-19. Study-level background: Spain, Italy and the United States supplied samples that represented acute and convalescent COVID-19. PBMCs, B-cell-depleted T cells, or T cells provided the cDNA or gDNA that made up the material.

With 1 base removed from V and 1 base from J, the gap between germline ends came to 8 bases. Looked up from germline, CDR1 is LGHNA and CDR2 is YSLEER. This CDR3 has 15 amino acids. The chain has TRBV4-3 and TRBJ1-5; no firm D call. What was sequenced was peripheral blood. This sequence was found in a woman in her forties or fifties who had recovered from COVID-19. The CDR3: CASSQGLGSNQPQHF. CDR3 bases: TGCGCCAGCAGCCAAGGGTTGGGCAGCAATCAGCCCCAGCATTTT.